This T cell receptor beta chain was identified during a study of early T cells in non-severe SARS-CoV-2 infection. This clonotype came up many times. TCRdb re-called the 5' RACE reads through MiXCR, storing one row per CDR3 protein. The table lists around 67,000 distinct CDR3 sequences, about 10% of them singletons. The CDR3 has 13 residues. Trimming at V came to 6 bases and at J to 4 bases, leaving 4 bases not matched to a gene. CDR1 MNHNS and CDR2 SASEGT come from the germline V gene. V usage is TRBV6-1 and J usage is TRBJ1-2; TRBD1 matches 8 bases. The receptor was isolated from an adult who was a healthcare worker with PCR-confirmed SARS-CoV-2 infection or an uninfected control (not recorded which). The specimen comprised whole blood, sampled at baseline. CDR3 coding DNA: TGTGCCAGCAGGGACAGGGCTATCTATGGCTACACCTTC. Translation gives CASRDRAIYGYTF.